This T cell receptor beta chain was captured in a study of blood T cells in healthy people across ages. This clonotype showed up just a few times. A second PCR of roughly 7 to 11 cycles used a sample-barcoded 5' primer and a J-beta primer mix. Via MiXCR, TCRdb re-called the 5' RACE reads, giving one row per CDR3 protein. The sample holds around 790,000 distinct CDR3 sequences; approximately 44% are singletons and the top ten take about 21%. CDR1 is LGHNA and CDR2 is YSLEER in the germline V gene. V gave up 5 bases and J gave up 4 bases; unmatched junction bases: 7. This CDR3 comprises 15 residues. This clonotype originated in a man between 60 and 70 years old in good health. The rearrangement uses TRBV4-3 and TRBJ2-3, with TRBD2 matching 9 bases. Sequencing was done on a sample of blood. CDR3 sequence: CASSAWRGGPDTQYF. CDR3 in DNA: TGCGCCAGCAGCGCGTGGCGGGGGGGCCCAGATACGCAGTATTTT.